This TCR beta chain was profiled in a study of identical twins. TCRdb used MiXCR to reprocess the 5' RACE reads, holding one entry per CDR3 protein. The sample contains approximately 890,000 distinct CDR3 sequences, about 12% of which appear only once. The CDR3 loop spans 18 amino acids. V trimming: 4 bases; J trimming: 0 bases; junction bases outside the gene matches: 12. CDR1 SNHLY and CDR2 FYNNEI come from the germline V gene. This sample also belongs to another study, concerning yellow fever vaccine responses in identical twins.

Sequencing was carried out using PBMCs. The clonotype comes from a woman aged 18-35 years in good health. The V and J genes are TRBV2 and TRBJ1-5; 7 nucleotides agree with TRBD1. The chain's CDR3 is CASSGPDGTAYSNQPQHF. The CDR3 DNA reads TGTGCCAGCAGTGGACCCGACGGGACAGCTTATAGCAATCAGCCCCAGCATTTT.